This TCR beta chain appears in the sequencing data of a study of cytomegalovirus exposure and HLA in healthy donors. 13 Jbeta primers and 60 Vbeta primers were used for the PCR. Profiled with immunoSEQ multiplex PCR; TCRdb holds only in-frame clones, not every one. The table records 100,000 to 150,000 clones, about three quarters of them present only once. Donors were ostensibly healthy at sampling, although undocumented immune exposures were probable. The germline V gene encodes CDR1 ENHRY and CDR2 SYGVKD. The CDR3 runs to 12 residues. V gave up 4 bases and J gave up 7 bases, with 11 bases separating them.

The sample taken for sequencing was PBMCs. This clonotype originated in a young woman in good health and CMV-seronegative. The chain recombines TRBV10-3 with TRBJ2-7; a possible D gene is TRBD2 (6 bases). CDR3 in amino acids: CAISGTTGEQYF. CDR3 DNA: TGTGCCATCAGTGGGACTACTGGGGAGCAGTACTTC.